This T cell receptor beta chain was obtained from a study of beta chain features in type 1 diabetes. A remark on this clone: No antigen is known for it.

Study conclusions and caveats: For TCRB rearrangement, an influence of HLA type remained unresolved here. Among patients, naive, central memory and Treg TCRB repertoires appeared more similar than among healthy donors. PCR might favor shorter templates, equally in patients and controls.

Naive, central memory, regulatory and stem cell-like memory cells within the CD4+ compartment were sorted using CD45RO/CCR7/CD25/CD127/CD95/CD27. Investigators reverse transcribed all isolated RNA, so they sequenced expressed TCRB transcripts. Clones were sequenced by immunoSEQ multiplex PCR, and TCRdb holds only the in-frame ones, with some missing. This repertoire shows 400,000 to 500,000 clones, around 13% found once; its top ten account for about 0.034%. The sequence came from a man under 40 in good health. Sequenced sample: naive CD4+ T cells from blood.

CDR3 bases: TGTGCCAGCAGCCCCCACGACCGAGAGACCCAGTACTTC. Protein sequence: CASSPHDRETQYF. V is TRBV9 and J is TRBJ2-5; no definite D call. With 4 bases removed from V and 4 bases from J, the gap between germline ends came to 11 bases. The CDR3 extends over 13 amino acids. The germline gives CDR1 SGDLS, CDR2 YYNGEE. Based on the CDR3 plus reference TRBV9 and TRBJ2-5, the full variable domain is DSGVTQTPKHLITATGQRVTLRCSPRSGDLSVYWYQQSLDQGLQFLIQYYNGEERAKGNILERFSAQQFPDLHSELNLSSLELGDSALYFCASSPHDRETQYFGPGTRLLVL.